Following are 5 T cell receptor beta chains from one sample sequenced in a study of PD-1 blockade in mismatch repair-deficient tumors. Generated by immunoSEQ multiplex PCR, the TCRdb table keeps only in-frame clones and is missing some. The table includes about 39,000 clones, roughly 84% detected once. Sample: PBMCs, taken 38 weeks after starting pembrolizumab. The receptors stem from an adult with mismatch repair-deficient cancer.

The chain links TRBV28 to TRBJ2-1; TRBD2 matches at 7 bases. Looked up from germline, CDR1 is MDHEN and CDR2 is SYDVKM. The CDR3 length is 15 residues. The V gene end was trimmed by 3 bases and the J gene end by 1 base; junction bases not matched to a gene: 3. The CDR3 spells CASSFRGRSYNEQFF. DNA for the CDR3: TGTGCCAGCAGTTTCCGCGGGAGATCCTACAATGAGCAGTTCTTC.

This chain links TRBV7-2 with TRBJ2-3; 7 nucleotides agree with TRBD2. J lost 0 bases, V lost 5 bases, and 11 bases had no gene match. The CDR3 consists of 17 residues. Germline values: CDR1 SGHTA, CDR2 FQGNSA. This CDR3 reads CASSPRTRWTSTDTQYF. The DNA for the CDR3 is TGTGCCAGCAGCCCCAGGACTAGATGGACTAGCACAGATACGCAGTATTTT.

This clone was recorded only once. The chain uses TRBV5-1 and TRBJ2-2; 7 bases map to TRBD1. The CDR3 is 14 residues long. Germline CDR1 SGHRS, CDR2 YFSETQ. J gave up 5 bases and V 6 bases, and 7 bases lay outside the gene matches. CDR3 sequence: CASTTGDGTGELFF. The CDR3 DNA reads TGCGCCAGCACCACAGGGGACGGGACCGGGGAGCTGTTTTTT.

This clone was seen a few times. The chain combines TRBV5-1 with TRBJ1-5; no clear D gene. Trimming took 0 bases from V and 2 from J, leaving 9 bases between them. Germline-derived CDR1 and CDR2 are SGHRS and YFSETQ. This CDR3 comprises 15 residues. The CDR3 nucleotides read TGCGCCAGCAGCTTGGGGTTCGGTGGCAATCAGCCCCAGCATTTT. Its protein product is CASSLGFGGNQPQHF.

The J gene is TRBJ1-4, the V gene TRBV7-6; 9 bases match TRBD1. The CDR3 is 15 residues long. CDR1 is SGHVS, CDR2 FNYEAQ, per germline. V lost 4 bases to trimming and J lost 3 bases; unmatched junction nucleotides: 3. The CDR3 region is CASSSNRGPNEKLFF. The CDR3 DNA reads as TGTGCCAGCAGCTCAAACAGGGGGCCTAATGAAAAACTGTTTTTT.